Shown below are 4 T cell receptor beta chains from a single sample sequenced in a study of T cell clonality in common variable immunodeficiency. Here immunoSEQ multiplex PCR was the method, and the copy in TCRdb shows in-frame clones only, minus some. The profile covers about 43,000 clones, none occurring a single time. The material sequenced was peripheral blood mononuclear cells. The receptors were gathered from a person aged 18-70 years in good health.

Ten or more counts support this clone. Read sequence stops 3 residues before the CDR3 end, and the germline J gene provides the missing end. The genes are TRBV30 and TRBJ2-7; D remains ambiguous. With 2 bases removed from V and 6 bases from J, the gap between germline ends came to 11 bases. The CDR3 totals 12 residues. Germline V CDR1 and CDR2: GTSNPN, SVGIG (reference sequence). CDR3 loop: CAWSPAMAEQYF. The part of the CDR3 DNA that was read is TGTGCCTGGAGTCCCGCCATGGCCGAG. The variable domain in full, with the rest retrieved from reference TRBV30 and TRBJ2-7, is SQTIHQWPATLVQPVGSPLSLECTVEGTSNPNLYWYRQAAGRGLQLLFYSVGIGQISSEVPQNLSASRPQDRQFILSSKKLLLSDSGFYLCAWSPAMAEQYFGPGTRLTVT.

This clone was found many times. The CDR3 end falls 3 residues outside the read, so it is completed with the germline J gene. The chain is built from TRBV2 and TRBJ2-2; perhaps TRBD2 as D (6 bases). V shed 6 bases and J shed 1 base, with 6 bases lying between them. This CDR3 has 13 residues. CDR1 and CDR2 (germline): SNHLY, FYNNEI. The part of the CDR3 DNA that was read is TGTGCCAGCAGGCGGGAGAACACCGGGGAG. The encoded protein is CASRRENTGE. The whole CDR3 protein reads CASRRENTGELFF.

This clone was recorded many times. The missing CDR3 end, 3 residues past where the read stops, is filled in from the germline J gene. The chain recombines TRBV19 with TRBJ1-5; 8 bases align to TRBD1. CDR1 and CDR2 from the germline V gene are LNHDA and SQIVND (reference sequence). V lost 10 bases and J lost 2; bases outside the gene matches: 7. The CDR3 loop spans 14 amino acids. The CDR3 bases that were read are TGTGCCATTCAGGGGGCGGGAGGCAATCAGCCC. It encodes CAIQGAGGNQP. The full-length CDR3 reads as CAIQGAGGNQPQHF.

This clone occurred many times. The read ends 3 residues early relative to the CDR3; the germline J gene fills the gap. The chain employs TRBV18 and TRBJ1-1; tentative D call: TRBD1 (5 bases). Germline lookup yields CDR1 KGHSH and CDR2 LQKENI. This CDR3 has 16 residues. V lost 4 bases and J 1 base, leaving 16 bases between the germline ends. CDR3 sequence reads: CASSQGSGRENTEAFF. The sequenced part of the CDR3 DNA is TGTGCCAGCTCACAGGGCTCAGGGAGGGAGAACACTGAA.